One and the same sample provided the 17 T cell receptor beta chains below, sequenced in a study of blood T cell repertoires in COVID-19. The repertoire was sequenced with immunoSEQ multiplex PCR; TCRdb's copy has only in-frame clones and lacks some. The sample records under 150,000 clones, roughly 84% being singletons. Sequences were obtained from PBMCs or T cells enriched from blood (not recorded which). These receptors originate from a man aged 45-60 years in a cohort exposed to, infected with or recovered from COVID-19 (not recorded which).

In the case of this clone: The sample contains more than one DNA sequence encoding this CDR3. V is TRBV29-1 and J is TRBJ1-5, with 7 positions matching TRBD1. CDR1 is SQVTM and CDR2 is ANQGSEA in the germline V gene. The ends lost 4 bases at V and 2 bases at J; junction bases unmatched: 2. This CDR3 contains 13 residues. CDR3 amino acids: CSVGTGGNQPQHF. The DNA of the CDR3 is TGCAGCGTTGGGACAGGCGGCAATCAGCCCCAGCATTTT.

This chain connects TRBV3-1 (or the pseudogene TRBV3-2) to TRBJ2-3; 13 nucleotides line up with TRBD2. Germline V gene lookup returns CDR1 LGHDT and CDR2 YNNKEL (reference sequence). The CDR3 runs 16 residues. Unmatched junction bases numbered 10, after V lost 8 bases and J lost 5 bases. This chain's CDR3 is CASRWTSGRGGDTQYF. CDR3 in DNA: TGTGCCAGCCGCTGGACTAGCGGGAGAGGCGGAGATACGCAGTATTTT.

This chain uses TRBV24-1 with TRBJ1-5; D is ambiguous. The CDR3 is 14 residues long. V lost 5 bases and J 4 bases, leaving 11 bases between the germline ends. Germline-derived CDR1 and CDR2 are KGHDR and SFDVKD. The CDR3 loop reads CATSGSAGNQPQHF. The DNA of the CDR3 is TGTGCCACCAGTGGATCGGCGGGAAATCAGCCCCAGCATTTT.

The chain has TRBV19 and TRBJ2-2; 11 bases agree with TRBD2. This CDR3 is 17 amino acids long. Per germline, CDR1 LNHDA and CDR2 SQIVND (reference sequence). The junction had 8 bases not matched to a gene; V was cut back by 4 bases and J by 4 bases. The chain's CDR3 is CASSNPGLAGFTGELFF. CDR3 sequence (DNA): TGTGCCAGTAGTAATCCCGGACTAGCGGGCTTCACCGGGGAGCTGTTTTTT.

The rearrangement joins TRBV7-9 to TRBJ1-4; 7 bases line up with TRBD1. V was pared by 2 bases and J by 4 bases, with 7 bases of the junction left unmatched. The germline V gene encodes CDR1 SEHNR and CDR2 FQNEAQ (reference sequence). This CDR3 is built from 16 residues. Here the CDR3 reads CASSLTWDSSNEKLFF. CDR3 DNA sequence: TGTGCCAGCAGCTTAACCTGGGACAGCAGTAATGAAAAACTGTTTTTT.

This chain joins TRBV19 and TRBJ1-2; a weak D match, TRBD1 (6 bases). CDR3 length: 14 residues. V was cut by 5 bases and J by 2 bases, with 12 bases left in between. CDR1 and CDR2 from the germline V gene are LNHDA and SQIVND (reference sequence). The CDR3 nucleotides are TGTGCCAGTAGTCCCTTCGGGACAAACTATGGCTACACCTTC. It yields the protein CASSPFGTNYGYTF.

This chain links TRBV5-1 with TRBJ1-2; D unresolved. The ends were cut back, 0 bases at V and 2 bases at J, with 14 bases in the middle. Germline V gene lookup returns CDR1 SGHRS and CDR2 YFSETQ. This CDR3 contains 16 residues. The CDR3 region has the DNA TGCGCCAGCAGCTTGGAAGCGGGTCTTGGGAACTATGGCTACACCTTC. Protein: CASSLEAGLGNYGYTF.

This chain uses TRBV5-1 with TRBJ2-1; possibly TRBD2 for D (6 bases). Germline CDR1 and CDR2: SGHRS and YFSETQ. The CDR3 totals 14 residues. The V and J ends lost 7 bases and 6 bases respectively, with 17 bases between them. The CDR3, as DNA: TGCGCCAGCGGGGACTCGCTCTCGGGCAATGAGCAGTTCTTC. It specifies CASGDSLSGNEQFF.

CDR3 sequence (DNA): TGTGCCAGCAGCTGGGCCGCTAATTGGCGCAGGAAGAGCTCCTACGAGCAGTACTTC. As protein: CASSWAANWRRKSSYEQYF. The gene calls are TRBV7-2 and TRBJ2-7; D unclear. CDR1 is SGHTA, CDR2 FQGNSA, per germline. V lost 4 bases to trimming and J lost 0 bases, with 25 bases between them. This CDR3 is 19 amino acids long.

The chain links TRBV20-1 to TRBJ2-5, with 7 bases aligning to TRBD2. Germline CDR1 reads DFQATT; CDR2 reads SNEGSKA (reference sequence). This CDR3 is 11 amino acids long. Losses at the gene ends were 7 bases for V and 3 bases for J; bases not matched to a gene: 2. CDR3 loop: CSGAGEETQYF. The CDR3 DNA follows: TGCAGTGGCGCGGGAGAAGAGACCCAGTACTTC.

The V and J genes are TRBV10-2 and TRBJ1-2; D gene ambiguous. Per the germline V gene, CDR1 is WSHSY and CDR2 is SAAADI. The CDR3 spans 11 residues. Trimming removed 7 bases at V and 4 bases at J, with 7 bases between. The CDR3 DNA reads as TGCGCCAGCACCGGCGGCTATGGCTACACCTTC. Translation gives CASTGGYGYTF.

The chain joins TRBV10-2 to TRBJ2-3; weak D call: TRBD2 (7 bases). The CDR3 consists of 14 residues. From germline, CDR1 is WSHSY and CDR2 SAAADI. V shed 10 bases and J shed 3 bases, with 17 bases lying between them. CDR3 protein: CATYDRGGTDTQYF. The DNA for the CDR3 is TGCGCCACCTACGATAGGGGGGGAACAGATACGCAGTATTTT.

V gene TRBV27 combines with J gene TRBJ1-5; no firm D call. CDR1 and CDR2 from the germline V gene are MNHEY and SMNVEV (reference sequence). Between the trimmed V and J ends, which lost 5 bases and 4 bases, there was a span of 12 bases. This CDR3 is 14 amino acids long. CDR3 in amino acids: CASSLRWTNQPQHF. Written as DNA, the CDR3 is TGTGCCAGCAGTCTGAGGTGGACTAATCAGCCCCAGCATTTT.

The chain employs TRBV18 and TRBJ1-5; D might be TRBD1 (5 bases). Trimming shortened V by 2 bases and J by 7 bases, and 9 bases separated the two germline ends. The CDR3 runs 13 residues. CDR1 KGHSH and CDR2 LQKENI come from the germline V gene. CDR3 nucleotides: TGTGCCAGCTCACCATGGGGGGAACAGCCCCAGCATTTT. Translation: CASSPWGEQPQHF.

This clone showed up just a few times. This rearrangement joins TRBV3-1 (or the pseudogene TRBV3-2) to TRBJ2-2; 10 bases are a match to TRBD2. This CDR3 has 18 residues. From germline, CDR1 is LGHDT and CDR2 YNNKEL (reference sequence). The V gene end was trimmed by 1 base and the J gene end by 5 bases; junction bases not matched to a gene: 10. The CDR3 region is CASSQVERGGRRTGELFF. The CDR3 region has the DNA TGTGCCAGCAGCCAAGTGGAGCGGGGGGGCCGCCGGACCGGGGAGCTGTTTTTT.

The genes are TRBV28 and TRBJ1-2; D perhaps matches TRBD1 (6 bases). CDR1 and CDR2 from the germline V gene are MDHEN and SYDVKM. The germline V and J ends were trimmed by 5 bases and 8 bases, with 12 bases remaining between them. This CDR3 has 12 amino acids. CDR3 amino acids: CASSPGTRGYTF. CDR3 DNA sequence: TGTGCCAGCAGTCCCGGGACACGGGGCTACACCTTC.

V usage is TRBV7-9 and J usage is TRBJ1-3; D is uncertain. Trimming removed 3 bases at V and 9 bases at J, with 9 bases between. This CDR3 comprises 12 residues. Looked up from germline, CDR1 is SEHNR and CDR2 is FQNEAQ (reference sequence). Written as DNA, the CDR3 is TGTGCCAGCAGCTTGGGTTCGGGCACCATATATTTT. This translates into CASSLGSGTIYF.